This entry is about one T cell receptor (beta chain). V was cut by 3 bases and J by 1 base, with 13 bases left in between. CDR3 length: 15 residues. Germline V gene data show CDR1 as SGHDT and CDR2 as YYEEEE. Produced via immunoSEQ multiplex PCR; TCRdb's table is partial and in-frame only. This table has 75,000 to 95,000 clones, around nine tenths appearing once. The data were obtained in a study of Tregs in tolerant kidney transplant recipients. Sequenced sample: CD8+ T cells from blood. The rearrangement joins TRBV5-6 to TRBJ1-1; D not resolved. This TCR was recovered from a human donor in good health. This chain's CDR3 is CASSSRRESNTEAFF. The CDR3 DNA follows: TGTGCCAGCAGCTCCCGCCGGGAGTCGAACACTGAAGCTTTCTTT.